Below are 20 T cell receptor beta chains sequenced from a single sample in a study of cytomegalovirus exposure and HLA in healthy donors. Primers included in the PCR were 60 Vbeta and 13 Jbeta primers. Data came from immunoSEQ multiplex PCR; TCRdb stores just in-frame clones and leaves some out. Here the sample spans about 130,000 clones, around three quarters being singletons. The sequencing input was PBMCs. These receptor sequences come from a woman in her 50s in good health and CMV-seronegative.

The V gene is TRBV4-3, the J gene TRBJ2-5; D not certain. Trimming took off 3 bases at V and 8 bases at J, with 10 bases between the two ends. CDR3 length: 12 amino acids. Germline values: CDR1 LGHNA, CDR2 YSLEER. The CDR3, as DNA: TGCGCCAGCAGCCATGTTAGAACTACCCAGTACTTC. It yields the protein CASSHVRTTQYF.

The rearrangement joins TRBV6-5 to TRBJ2-1; 10 bases map to TRBD2. The ends lost 2 bases at V and 4 bases at J; junction bases unmatched: 5. Germline V gives CDR1 MNHEY, CDR2 SVGAGI. The CDR3 length is 16 residues. For the CDR3, the DNA is TGTGCCAGCAGTTACGAGGCTAGCGGGAGTTACAATGAGCAGTTCTTC. Its translation: CASSYEASGSYNEQFF.

The V and J genes are TRBV30 and TRBJ1-2; possible D gene TRBD1, 5 bases. Germline CDR1 is GTSNPN and CDR2 is SVGIG (reference sequence). The CDR3 is 13 residues long. V was shortened by 5 bases and J by 2 bases, with 12 bases between the two germline ends. The CDR3 DNA follows: TGTGCCTGGGAGTGGGGGGGAAACTATGGCTACACCTTC. Its protein is CAWEWGGNYGYTF.

The gene calls are TRBV4-1 and TRBJ2-5; TRBD1 might be the D (7 bases). Trimming stripped 0 bases from V and 4 bases from J, with 12 bases between. The germline V gene has CDR1 MGHRA and CDR2 YSYEKL. This CDR3 has 15 residues. CDR3 sequence (DNA): TGCGCCAGCAGCCAAGAGGGCAGGGGGGTAGAGACCCAGTACTTC. It translates to CASSQEGRGVETQYF.

The V call is TRBV7-2, the J call TRBJ1-2; D ambiguous. With 1 base removed from V and 4 bases from J, the gap between germline ends came to 7 bases. Germline V gives CDR1 SGHTA, CDR2 FQGNSA. The CDR3 spans 13 residues. The CDR3 here is CASSLEGGYGYTF. Written as DNA, the CDR3 is TGTGCCAGCAGCTTAGAGGGAGGCTATGGCTACACCTTC.

This clone occurred a few times. The chain uses TRBV9 and TRBJ2-5; the D gene is possibly TRBD1 (6 bases). The CDR3 runs to 13 residues. Germline CDR1 is SGDLS and CDR2 is YYNGEE. Trimming pared 3 bases from V and 5 bases from J, leaving 11 bases between. The CDR3 region has the DNA TGTGCCAGCAGCGGTCAGGGGTGGGAGACCCAGTACTTC. It codes for CASSGQGWETQYF.

V is TRBV6-4 and J is TRBJ1-1; 8 positions match TRBD1. The CDR3 runs to 11 residues. Germline trimming cut 6 bases from V and 6 bases from J; bases unmatched to any gene: 0. The germline V gene encodes CDR1 MRHNA and CDR2 SNTAGT. CDR3 coding DNA: TGTGCCAGCAGACAGGGGGCTGAAGCTTTCTTT. Residues: CASRQGAEAFF.

The J gene is TRBJ2-2, the V gene TRBV27; possible D gene TRBD1, 7 bases. Trimming left V 7 bases short and J 4 bases short, with 16 bases between. Germline V gene sequence: CDR1 MNHEY, CDR2 SMNVEV (reference sequence). The CDR3 covers 15 residues. The CDR3 DNA sequence: TGTGCCAGCACCTCGGAGGGGGCGCGCACCGGGGAGCTGTTTTTT. It codes for CASTSEGARTGELFF.

The chain has TRBV5-1 and TRBJ1-1; D is possibly TRBD1 (6 bases). This CDR3 comprises 16 residues. The V end was cut by 3 bases, the J end by 4 bases, with 19 bases between. Germline-derived CDR1 and CDR2 are SGHRS and YFSETQ. The CDR3 coding sequence is TGCGCCAGCAGCTCGGGAGGACAGCCTTGGGGCACTGAAGCTTTCTTT. Its translation: CASSSGGQPWGTEAFF.

The chain is built from TRBV5-6 and TRBJ2-1; the D gene is possibly TRBD2 (5 bases). This CDR3 region has 15 residues. In germline, CDR1 is SGHDT, CDR2 YYEEEE. Trimming stripped 0 bases from V and 3 bases from J, with 10 bases between. DNA of the CDR3: TGTGCCAGCAGCTTGGCCCTAGCCGGCTACAATGAGCAGTTCTTC. Protein sequence: CASSLALAGYNEQFF.

The CDR3 here is CASSQGGLAGGAGNEQFF. CDR3 DNA: TGCGCCAGCAGCCAGGGTGGACTAGCGGGAGGGGCTGGCAATGAGCAGTTCTTC. The chain uses TRBV4-3 and TRBJ2-1; 15 bases map to TRBD2. In germline, CDR1 is LGHNA, CDR2 YSLEER. The V and J ends lost 3 bases and 6 bases, in that order; junction bases with no gene match: 9. The CDR3 totals 18 residues.

The J gene is TRBJ2-7, the V gene TRBV2; D ambiguous. Looked up from germline, CDR1 is SNHLY and CDR2 is FYNNEI. This CDR3 comprises 11 residues. V lost 1 base, J lost 6 bases, and 4 bases lay in between. The CDR3 DNA is TGTGCCAGCAGTGAAGTCGGCGAGCAGTACTTC. The encoded protein is CASSEVGEQYF.

The rearrangement uses TRBV6-4 and TRBJ2-2; tentative D call: TRBD2 (6 bases). Germline CDR1 is MRHNA and CDR2 is SNTAGT. The V and J ends lost 3 bases and 1 base respectively, with 15 bases between them. The CDR3 contains 17 residues. The CDR3 region has the DNA TGTGCCAGCAGTGATTTCCCCGGGAGAGGGAACACCGGGGAGCTGTTTTTT. It translates to CASSDFPGRGNTGELFF.

The V call is TRBV4-1, the J call TRBJ2-3, with a possible D match to TRBD2 (6 bases). The CDR3 is made up of 18 amino acids. CDR1 MGHRA and CDR2 YSYEKL come from the germline V gene. Trimming shortened V by 0 bases and J by 4 bases, and 20 bases separated the two germline ends. The CDR3 loop is CASSQEEGRMGGPDTQYF. CDR3 DNA sequence: TGCGCCAGCAGCCAAGAAGAGGGGAGGATGGGGGGACCAGATACGCAGTATTTT.

The genes are TRBV2 and TRBJ2-5; 10 bases match TRBD1. The germline V gene encodes CDR1 SNHLY and CDR2 FYNNEI. Germline trimming cut 4 bases from V and 4 bases from J; bases unmatched to any gene: 3. The CDR3 runs to 14 residues. The chain's CDR3 is CASSGDRGLETQYF. The CDR3 DNA sequence: TGTGCCAGCAGTGGAGACAGGGGGCTAGAGACCCAGTACTTC.

This clone occurred once. The V gene is TRBV9, the J gene TRBJ1-4; the match to TRBD1 covers 8 bases. The V gene end was trimmed by 4 bases and the J gene end by 8 bases; junction bases not matched to a gene: 7. This CDR3 spans 14 amino acids. CDR1 and CDR2 (germline): SGDLS, YYNGEE. The CDR3 nucleotides read TGTGCCAGCAGCTTAGGACAGGGTAGCGAAAAACTGTTTTTT. Its protein product is CASSLGQGSEKLFF.

This sequence joins TRBV19 and TRBJ1-5; TRBD1 matches at 10 bases. Germline CDR1 LNHDA, CDR2 SQIVND (reference sequence). V was pared by 3 bases and J by 2 bases, with 1 base of the junction left unmatched. CDR3 length: 15 residues. The CDR3, as DNA: TGTGCCAGTAGTATGACAGGGGGCGGCAATCAGCCCCAGCATTTT. Protein sequence: CASSMTGGGNQPQHF.

The chain employs TRBV6-6 and TRBJ2-2; 7 bases map to TRBD1. The germline gives CDR1 MNHNY, CDR2 SVGAGI (reference sequence). V shed 6 bases and J 0 bases; nucleotides not matched to a gene: 7. The CDR3 spans 16 residues. CDR3 residues: CASSPPGTANTGELFF. Here the CDR3 DNA reads TGTGCCAGCAGCCCCCCAGGGACAGCGAACACCGGGGAGCTGTTTTTT.

The rearrangement uses TRBV5-1 and TRBJ2-3, with D possibly matching TRBD1 (6 bases). V was trimmed by 0 bases and J by 8 bases, leaving 16 bases between them. The germline V gene has CDR1 SGHRS and CDR2 YFSETQ. This CDR3 is 15 amino acids long. This CDR3 reads CASSLDSGAQGTQYF. In nucleotides, the CDR3 is TGCGCCAGCAGCTTGGATTCCGGGGCACAGGGTACGCAGTATTTT.

The chain carries TRBV5-4 and TRBJ2-7, with D perhaps matching TRBD2 (6 bases). V was trimmed by 6 bases and J by 4 bases, leaving 29 bases between them. Germline CDR1 reads SGHNT; CDR2 reads YYREEE (reference sequence). The CDR3 extends over 18 amino acids. The CDR3 sequence: CASTLEVAGLRGGYEQYF. The CDR3 DNA reads TGTGCCAGCACCCTGGAGGTGGCGGGACTTCGCGGTGGGTACGAGCAGTACTTC.